This T cell receptor beta chain was profiled in a study of T-cell memory formation after mild COVID-19. MiXCR, run by TCRdb on the 5' RACE reads, gives a single entry per CDR3 protein. Of 45,000 to 55,000 distinct CDR3 sequences in the sample, over 9% are singletons; the top ten hold roughly 12%. On this clonotype: Its target is unknown.

V lost 4 bases, J lost 5 bases, and 19 bases lay in between. Germline V gives CDR1 SGHNT, CDR2 YYREEE (reference sequence). The CDR3 contains 15 residues. Notes on the study in general: The authors did not confirm SARS-CoV-2 specificity of second-wave clones peaking day 37.

The sequencing input was PBMCs or a T cell subset sorted from them (not recorded which). This rearrangement joins TRBV5-4 to TRBJ2-7; D assignment may be TRBD1 or TRBD2 (6 bases each). The clonotype was recovered from an adult woman who had mild COVID-19 (a few samples of this study predate the infection). Cell type and time point are not known. The CDR3 is CASSPEGERTNEQYF. Here the CDR3 DNA reads TGTGCCAGCAGCCCGGAGGGGGAGAGAACCAACGAGCAGTACTTC.